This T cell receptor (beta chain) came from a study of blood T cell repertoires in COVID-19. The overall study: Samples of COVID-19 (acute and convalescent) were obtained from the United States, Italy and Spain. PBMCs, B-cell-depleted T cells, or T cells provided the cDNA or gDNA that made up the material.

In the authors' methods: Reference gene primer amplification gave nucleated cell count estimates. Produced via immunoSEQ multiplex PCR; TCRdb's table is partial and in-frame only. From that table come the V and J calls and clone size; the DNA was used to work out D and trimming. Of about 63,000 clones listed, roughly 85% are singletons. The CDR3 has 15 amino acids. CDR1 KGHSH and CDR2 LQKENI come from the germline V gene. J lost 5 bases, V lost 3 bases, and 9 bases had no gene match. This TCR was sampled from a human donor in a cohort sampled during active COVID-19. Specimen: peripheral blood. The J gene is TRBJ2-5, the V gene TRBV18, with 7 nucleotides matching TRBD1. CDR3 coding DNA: TGTGCCAGCTCACCCCTTAGCCGACAGGGTGAGACCCAGTACTTC. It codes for CASSPLSRQGETQYF.